The 11 T cell receptor beta chains below were found in one sample sequenced in a study of T cell changes during pregnancy in multiple sclerosis. Profiled with immunoSEQ multiplex PCR; TCRdb holds only in-frame clones, not every one. This sample has about 36,000 clones, with about nine tenths found just once. Material: CD4+ T cells from peripheral blood mononuclear cells, obtained in the second trimester of pregnancy. The source is a female donor in good health, enrolled as a control in a pregnancy study.

This chain links TRBV28 with TRBJ1-1, with D hard to call. The germline V gene encodes CDR1 MDHEN and CDR2 SYDVKM. Trimming pared 10 bases from V and 6 bases from J, leaving 12 bases between. This CDR3 comprises 11 residues. The CDR3 bases are TGTGCCACCCTTATCGGAGCTGAAGCTTTCTTT. It codes for CATLIGAEAFF.

The chain recombines TRBV4-2 with TRBJ1-1; 8 nucleotides line up with TRBD1. Losses at the gene ends were 4 bases for V and 3 bases for J; bases not matched to a gene: 7. Germline CDR1 LGHNA, CDR2 YNFKEQ. CDR3 length equals 15 residues. CDR3: CASSPSGGIDTEAFF. The DNA of the CDR3 is TGTGCCAGCAGCCCTTCAGGGGGCATCGACACTGAAGCTTTCTTT.

This chain connects TRBV28 to TRBJ1-2, with D possibly being TRBD1 (5 bases). Germline CDR1 and CDR2: MDHEN and SYDVKM. Trimming pared 5 bases from V and 8 bases from J, leaving 12 bases between. CDR3 length: 12 residues. CDR3 sequence: CASSGGFRGYTF. The DNA for the CDR3 is TGTGCCAGCAGTGGGGGGTTCCGGGGCTACACCTTC.

This chain uses TRBV28 with TRBJ2-7; D is perhaps TRBD1 (5 bases). Trimming left V 4 bases short and J 7 bases short, with 14 bases between. CDR3 length: 13 amino acids. Germline V gene sequence: CDR1 MDHEN, CDR2 SYDVKM. The DNA for the CDR3 is TGTGCCAGCAGTTCCCCCAGGGATAGGGAGCAGTACTTC. Translation gives CASSSPRDREQYF.

This clone is a singleton in its sample. The CDR3 bases are TGCAGCGCCTCACAGGTTGCGAGGGGAGGGCCAGCTGAAGCTTTCTTT. As protein: CSASQVARGGPAEAFF. The V and J genes are TRBV29-1 and TRBJ1-1; the D gene is possibly TRBD1 (5 bases). In germline, CDR1 is SQVTM, CDR2 ANQGSEA. This CDR3 has 16 amino acids. V gave up 7 bases and J gave up 6 bases, with 27 bases separating them.

This clone was counted between two and nine times. This chain uses TRBV30 with TRBJ1-1, with D tentatively TRBD1 (6 bases). The CDR3 runs 13 residues. Looked up from germline, CDR1 is GTSNPN and CDR2 is SVGIG (reference sequence). Deletions cut 3 bases from V and 2 bases from J, with 10 bases between. The CDR3 bases are TGTGCCTGGAGAAAGGGGGTAAACACTGAAGCTTTCTTT. It yields the protein CAWRKGVNTEAFF.

The chain is built from TRBV18 and TRBJ1-5; TRBD1 aligns across 9 bases. The CDR3 loop spans 15 amino acids. V gave up 3 bases and J gave up 7 bases; unmatched junction bases: 7. Germline CDR1 KGHSH, CDR2 LQKENI. The CDR3 coding sequence is TGTGCCAGCTCACCGAATCGGGACAGGGCACAGCCCCAGCATTTT. Protein: CASSPNRDRAQPQHF.

The CDR3 DNA follows: TGTGCCAGCAGTGCGGAGGGGGAAAAACTGTTTTTT. Protein: CASSAEGEKLFF. The chain is built from TRBV6-1 and TRBJ1-4; maybe TRBD1 (5 bases). Trimming took 4 bases from V and 8 from J, leaving 8 bases between them. The germline V gene has CDR1 MNHNS and CDR2 SASEGT. The CDR3 has 12 amino acids.

V gene TRBV15 combines with J gene TRBJ2-1; 9 nucleotides agree with TRBD2. The J segment lost 8 bases and the V segment lost 5 bases, leaving 7 bases of the junction unmatched. The CDR3 has 14 amino acids. Germline lookup yields CDR1 LNHNV and CDR2 YYDKDF (reference sequence). The CDR3 region has the DNA TGTGCCACCAGCGGGCGGGGGGGCCTTGATGAGCAGTTCTTC. Encoded protein: CATSGRGGLDEQFF.

J is TRBJ2-3 and V is TRBV9; 14 nucleotides agree with TRBD2. The CDR3 contains 16 residues. The trim removed 4 bases at V and 4 bases at J, leaving 5 bases unmatched. Germline CDR1 SGDLS, CDR2 YYNGEE. The CDR3 protein is CASSPGTSGSSDTQYF. CDR3 bases: TGTGCCAGCAGCCCAGGGACTAGCGGGAGTTCAGATACGCAGTATTTT. The full variable domain, completed using reference TRBV9 and TRBJ2-3, is DSGVTQTPKHLITATGQRVTLRCSPRSGDLSVYWYQQSLDQGLQFLIQYYNGEERAKGNILERFSAQQFPDLHSELNLSSLELGDSALYFCASSPGTSGSSDTQYFGPGTRLTVL.

This sequence joins TRBV28 and TRBJ2-2, with 9 bases that match TRBD2. Germline CDR1 MDHEN, CDR2 SYDVKM. With V trimmed by 7 bases and J by 4 bases, 4 bases remained unmatched. The CDR3 runs to 14 residues. The CDR3 DNA is TGTGCCAGCATTGCGGGAGGGCCCACCGGGGAGCTGTTTTTT. Protein: CASIAGGPTGELFF.